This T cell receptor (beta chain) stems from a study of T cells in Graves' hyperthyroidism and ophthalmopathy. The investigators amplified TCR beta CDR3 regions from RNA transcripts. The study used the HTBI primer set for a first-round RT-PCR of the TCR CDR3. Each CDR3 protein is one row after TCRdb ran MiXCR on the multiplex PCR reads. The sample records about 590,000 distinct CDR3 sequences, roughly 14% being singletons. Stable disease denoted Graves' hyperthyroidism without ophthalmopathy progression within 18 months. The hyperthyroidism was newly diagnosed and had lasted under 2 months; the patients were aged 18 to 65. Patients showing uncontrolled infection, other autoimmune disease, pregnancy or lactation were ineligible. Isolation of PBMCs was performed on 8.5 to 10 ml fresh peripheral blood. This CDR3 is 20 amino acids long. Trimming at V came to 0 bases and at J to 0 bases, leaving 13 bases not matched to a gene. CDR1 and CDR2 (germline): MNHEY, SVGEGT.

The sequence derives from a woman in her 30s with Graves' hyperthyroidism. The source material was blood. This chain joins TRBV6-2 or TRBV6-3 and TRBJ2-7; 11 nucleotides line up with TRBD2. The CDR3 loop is CASSYSHWRLAGSVSYEQYF. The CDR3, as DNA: TGTGCCAGCAGTTACTCGCATTGGCGACTAGCGGGAAGCGTCTCCTACGAGCAGTACTTC.